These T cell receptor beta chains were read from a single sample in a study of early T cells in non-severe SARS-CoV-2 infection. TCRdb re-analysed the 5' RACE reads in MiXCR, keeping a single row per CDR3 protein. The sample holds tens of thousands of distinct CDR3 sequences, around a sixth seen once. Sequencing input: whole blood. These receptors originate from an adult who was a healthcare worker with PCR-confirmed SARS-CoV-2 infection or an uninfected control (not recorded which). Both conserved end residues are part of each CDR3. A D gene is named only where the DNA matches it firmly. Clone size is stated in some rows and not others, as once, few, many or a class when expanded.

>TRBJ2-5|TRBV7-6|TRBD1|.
TGTGCCAGCAGCTTAAGGTTTCCAGGACAGGGAGTTGGAGAGACCCAGTACTTC
CASSLRFPGQGVGETQYF
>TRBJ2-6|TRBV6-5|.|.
TGTGCCAGCAGTTCAAAAGGGGCTGGGGCCAACGTCCTGACTTTC
CASSSKGAGANVLTF
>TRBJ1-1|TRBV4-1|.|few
TGCGCCAGCAGCCAAGATATAACAGGGAACACTGAAGCTTTCTTT
CASSQDITGNTEAFF
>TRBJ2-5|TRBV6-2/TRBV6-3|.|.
TGTGCCAGCAACTTACCCGCGGAAGTCCAAGAGACCCAGTACTTC
CASNLPAEVQETQYF
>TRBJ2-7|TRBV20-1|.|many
TGCAGTGCTAGAGATCCCCAGAGCTCCTACGAGCAGTACTTC
CSARDPQSSYEQYF
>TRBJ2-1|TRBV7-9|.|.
TGTGCCAGCAGCCCCCCCGCGACGTTTAGTGAGCAGTTCTTC
CASSPPATFSEQFF
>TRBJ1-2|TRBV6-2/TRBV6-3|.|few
TGTGCCAGCGGCTTAAACTATGGCTACACCTTC
CASGLNYGYTF
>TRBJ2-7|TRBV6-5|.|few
TGTGCCAGCAGTTACCTGCCGGGGTCATCTATCTACGAGCAGTACTTC
CASSYLPGSSIYEQYF
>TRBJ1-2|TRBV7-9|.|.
TGTGCCAGCAGCTCTCTATCGGTAGGGGAGGACTATGGCTACACCTTC
CASSSLSVGEDYGYTF
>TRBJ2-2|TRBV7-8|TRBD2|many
TGTGCCAGCAGCCTCCGAGACCTAGCGGGGGGGACCGGGGAGCTGTTTTTT
CASSLRDLAGGTGELFF
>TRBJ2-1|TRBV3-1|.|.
TGTGCCAGCAGCCAAGACGGGTCCCGGGATCAGTTCTTC
CASSQDGSRDQFF
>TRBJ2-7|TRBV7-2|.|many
TGTGCCAGCAGCTTAAAATTCGCAGGGGCTAGCTCTTCCTACGAGCAGTACTTC
CASSLKFAGASSSYEQYF
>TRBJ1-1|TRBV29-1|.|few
TGCAGCGGCAGGGAATCAGGGAACACTGAAGCTTTCTTT
CSGRESGNTEAFF
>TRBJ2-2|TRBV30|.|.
TGTGCCTGGAGTGTTGAGGGGGTAGGCACCGGGGAGCTGTTTTTT
CAWSVEGVGTGELFF
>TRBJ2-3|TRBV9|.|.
TGTGCCAGCAGCCCGCAGATGAATACGCAGTATTTT
CASSPQMNTQYF
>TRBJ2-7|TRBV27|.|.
TGTGCCAGCAGTTTAAATCGGGAGTGGTACGAGCAGTACTTC
CASSLNREWYEQYF
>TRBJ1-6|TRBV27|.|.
TGTGCCAGCAGTTTTTTGAGTAGCTCCTATAATTCACCCCTCCACTTT
CASSFLSSSYNSPLHF
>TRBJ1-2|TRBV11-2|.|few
TGTGCCAGCAGCTTAACGACAGCCTATGGCTACACCTTC
CASSLTTAYGYTF
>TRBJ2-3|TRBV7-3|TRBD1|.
TGTGCCAGCAGCTCCGGGACAGCCCGTTATTTT
CASSSGTARYF
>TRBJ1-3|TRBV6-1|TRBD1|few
TGTGCCGGAGGACAGGGGCTCGGAAACACCATATATTTT
CAGGQGLGNTIYF
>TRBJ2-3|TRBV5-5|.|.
TGTGCCAGCAGCTTGGATTCAGGGACCCGCACAGATACGCAGTATTTT
CASSLDSGTRTDTQYF
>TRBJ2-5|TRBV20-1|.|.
TGCAGTGCTACCAGCGGGTCGTTCCAAGAGACCCAGTACTTC
CSATSGSFQETQYF
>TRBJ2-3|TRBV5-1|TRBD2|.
TGCGCCAGCAGCTTGGAGCCTAGCGGAGATACGCAGTATTTT
CASSLEPSGDTQYF
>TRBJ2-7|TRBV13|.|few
TGTGCCAGCAGCGCCCTGGGGAGGTCCTACGAGCAGTACTTC
CASSALGRSYEQYF
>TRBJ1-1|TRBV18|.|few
TGTGCCAGCTCATCGGACCAAGGGAACACTGAAGCTTTCTTT
CASSSDQGNTEAFF
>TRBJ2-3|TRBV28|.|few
TGTGCCAGCAGTACCAGCCTCGATACGCAGTATTTT
CASSTSLDTQYF
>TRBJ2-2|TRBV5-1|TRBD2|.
TGCGCCAGCAGCGGACTAGCGGGAGGAACCGGGGAGCTGTTTTTT
CASSGLAGGTGELFF
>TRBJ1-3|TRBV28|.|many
TGTGCCAGCAGGGGAACGGGCCCGGGGTCTGGAAACACCATATATTTT
CASRGTGPGSGNTIYF
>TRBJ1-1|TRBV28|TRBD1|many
TGTGCCAGCAGAGTACAGGGGACCTTCACTGAAGCTTTCTTT
CASRVQGTFTEAFF
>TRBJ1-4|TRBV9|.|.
TGTGCCAGCAGCCCGAACCAGGCGGGTAATGAAAAACTGTTTTTT
CASSPNQAGNEKLFF
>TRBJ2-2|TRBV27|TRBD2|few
TGTGCCAGCAGTTTAAGAGGGACTAGCGGTAACACCGGGGAGCTGTTTTTT
CASSLRGTSGNTGELFF
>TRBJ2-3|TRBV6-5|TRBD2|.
TGTGCCAGCAGTTATCATGGGCGGGAGGGTAGCACAGATACGCAGTATTTT
CASSYHGREGSTDTQYF
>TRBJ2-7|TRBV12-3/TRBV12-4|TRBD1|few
TGTGCCAGCAGTCGCTACCTACTCGACAGGGCGAGCTCCTACGAGCAGTACTTC
CASSRYLLDRASSYEQYF
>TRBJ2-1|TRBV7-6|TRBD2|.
TGTGCCAGCAGCTTAGCGTTCACTAGCGGGGGGGCCTTGGATGAGCAGTTCTTC
CASSLAFTSGGALDEQFF
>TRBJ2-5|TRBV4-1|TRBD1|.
TGCGCCAGCAGCCAATTGGCAGGGGGCTTAGAGGAGACCCAGTACTTC
CASSQLAGGLEETQYF
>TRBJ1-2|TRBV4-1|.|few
TGCGCCAGCAGCCAAGAATCGGCCGGCCGGGCCTATGGCTACACCTTC
CASSQESAGRAYGYTF
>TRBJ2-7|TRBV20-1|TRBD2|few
TGCAGTGCTCAGCGGGAGGTCTACGAGCAGTACTTC
CSAQREVYEQYF
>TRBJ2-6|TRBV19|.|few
TGTGCCAGTAGTCCCCTAGCGCTTGGGGCCAACGTCCTGACTTTC
CASSPLALGANVLTF
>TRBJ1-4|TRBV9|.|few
TGTGCCAGCAGCCCCCGGGGAGGGGATGAAAAACTGTTTTTT
CASSPRGGDEKLFF
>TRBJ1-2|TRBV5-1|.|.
TGCGCCAGCAGCCCCGCGGTGCCGAACTATGGCTACACCTTC
CASSPAVPNYGYTF
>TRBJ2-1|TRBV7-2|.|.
TGTGCCAGCAGCCCTTTTGACACCGGGGCCAATGAGCAGTTCTTC
CASSPFDTGANEQFF
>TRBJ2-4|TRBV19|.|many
TGTGCCAGTAGTATTTTGGACATTCAGTACTTC
CASSILDIQYF
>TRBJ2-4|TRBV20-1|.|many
TGCAGTGCTAGTGGACAGTTAGCCAAAAACATTCAGTACTTC
CSASGQLAKNIQYF
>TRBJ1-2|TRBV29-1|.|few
TGCAGCGTTGAGGGACACCCCAGGGCAGGCTACACCTTC
CSVEGHPRAGYTF
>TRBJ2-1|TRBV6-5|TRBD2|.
TGTGCCAGCAGTTACGTCTCGGGGGGAGAGAATGAGCAGTTCTTC
CASSYVSGGENEQFF
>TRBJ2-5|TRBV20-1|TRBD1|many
TGCAGTGCTTACAGGGGATGGGAGTCAGAGACCCAGTACTTC
CSAYRGWESETQYF
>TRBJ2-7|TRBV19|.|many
TGTGCCAGTAGTATGGGATACGAGCAGTACTTC
CASSMGYEQYF
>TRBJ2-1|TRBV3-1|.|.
TGTGCCAGCAGCCACCGTCGCGGCCGTCTCAATGAGCAGTTCTTC
CASSHRRGRLNEQFF
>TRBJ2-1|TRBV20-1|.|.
TGCAGTGCTGCCGTTTTTGGTGAGCAGTTCTTC
CSAAVFGEQFF
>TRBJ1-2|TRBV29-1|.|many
TGCAGCGTTGAAGAGACAGTTAACTATGGCTACACCTTC
CSVEETVNYGYTF
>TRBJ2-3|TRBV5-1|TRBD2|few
TGCGCCAGCAGCTACCTACTAGCGGGGGGCACAGATACGCAGTATTTT
CASSYLLAGGTDTQYF
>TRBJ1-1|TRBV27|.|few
TGTGCCAGCAGTGTCAGTGGGAACACTGAAGCTTTCTTT
CASSVSGNTEAFF